This T cell receptor beta chain was captured in a study of cytomegalovirus exposure and HLA in healthy donors. About the research overall: Earlier, about 180 million T cells were analyzed, and 117 million unique TCR beta sequences were found among them.

Study-wide points: An analysis that was carried out later associated 16,951 TCR beta sequences with HLA alleles at 0.05 false discovery rate. Being productive about 87% or about 30% of the time was typical of most TCR beta V segments in an earlier analysis. CMV serostatus was the only immune exposure information that was available.

Amplification used 60 Vbeta primers and 13 Jbeta primers. Data came from immunoSEQ multiplex PCR; TCRdb stores just in-frame clones and leaves some out. This table has 150,000 to 200,000 clones, around 85% appearing once. Germline V gene data show CDR1 as MNHEY and CDR2 as SMNVEV (reference sequence). With 3 bases removed from V and 4 bases from J, the gap between germline ends came to 9 bases. The CDR3 is 13 amino acids. Turning to this clone: Its antigen is currently unknown.

The chain recombines TRBV27 with TRBJ1-1, with D possibly matching TRBD1 (5 bases). The clonotype comes from a man in his late teens or twenties in good health and CMV-seronegative. The sequenced sample consisted of PBMCs. The CDR3 loop is CASSLGGLTEAFF. The DNA for the CDR3 is TGTGCCAGCAGTTTGGGGGGACTCACTGAAGCTTTCTTT.